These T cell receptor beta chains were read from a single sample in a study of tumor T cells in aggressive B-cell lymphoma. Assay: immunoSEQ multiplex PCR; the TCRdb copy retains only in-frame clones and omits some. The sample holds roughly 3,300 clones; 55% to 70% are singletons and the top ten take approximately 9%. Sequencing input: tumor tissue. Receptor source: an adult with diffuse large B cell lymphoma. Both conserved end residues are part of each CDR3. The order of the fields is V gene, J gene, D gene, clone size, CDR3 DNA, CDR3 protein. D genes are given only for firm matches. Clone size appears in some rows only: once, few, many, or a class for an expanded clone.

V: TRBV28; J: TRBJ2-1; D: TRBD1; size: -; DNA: TGTGCCAGCAGTTTATTGACAGGGACCCAACACAATGAGCAGTTCTTC; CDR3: CASSLLTGTQHNEQFF
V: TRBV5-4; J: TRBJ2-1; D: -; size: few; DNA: TGTGCCAGCAGCTTGGAGCGGGAGCAGTTCTTC; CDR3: CASSLEREQFF
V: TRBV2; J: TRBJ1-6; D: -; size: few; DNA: TGTGCCAGTTCGCTGGAGGACAGCCAAAATTCACCCCTCCACTTT; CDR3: CASSLEDSQNSPLHF
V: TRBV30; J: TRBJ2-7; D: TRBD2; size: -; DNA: TGTGCCTGGAGGTTAGCGGGCGGTCGAGACGAGCAGTACTTC; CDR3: CAWRLAGGRDEQYF
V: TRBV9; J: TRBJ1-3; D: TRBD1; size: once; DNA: TGTGCCAGCAGCGTAGCGCGAAGCAGGGGGCGCGGAAACACCATATATTTT; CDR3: CASSVARSRGRGNTIYF
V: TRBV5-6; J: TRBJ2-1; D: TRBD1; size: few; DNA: TGTGCCAGCAGACCCGGGACAGGGGGTAATGAGCAGTTCTTC; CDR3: CASRPGTGGNEQFF
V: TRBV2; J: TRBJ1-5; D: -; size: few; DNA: TGTGCCAGCAGCTCGGACACAAATCAGCCCCAGCATTTT; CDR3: CASSSDTNQPQHF
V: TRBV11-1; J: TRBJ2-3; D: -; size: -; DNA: TGTGCCAGCAGCTTAGGGGCAGGCACAGATACGCAGTATTTT; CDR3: CASSLGAGTDTQYF
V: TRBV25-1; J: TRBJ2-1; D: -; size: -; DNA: TGTGCCAGCAGGGGGTTCTCGAGCGGCGGGTCAGCCTACAATGAACAGTTCTTC; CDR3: CASRGFSSGGSAYNEQFF
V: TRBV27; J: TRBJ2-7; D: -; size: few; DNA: TGTGCCAGCAGTCTCGACAGGAGCCTCGGCGAGCAGTACTTC; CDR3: CASSLDRSLGEQYF
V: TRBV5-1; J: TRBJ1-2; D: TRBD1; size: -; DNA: TGCGCCAGCACCCGGGACAGGACCATTGAGGGCTACACCTTC; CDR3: CASTRDRTIEGYTF
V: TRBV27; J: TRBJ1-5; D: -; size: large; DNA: TGTGCCAGCAGTTTGACCAGGGGTGGCAATCAGCCCCAGCATTTT; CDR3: CASSLTRGGNQPQHF
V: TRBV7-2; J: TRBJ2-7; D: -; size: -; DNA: TGTGCCAGCAGTCAACAACAGGGTTACGAGCAGTACTTC; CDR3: CASSQQQGYEQYF